Presented here are 29 T cell receptor beta chains from one specimen sequenced in a study of cytomegalovirus exposure and HLA in healthy donors. Assay: immunoSEQ multiplex PCR; the TCRdb copy retains only in-frame clones and omits some. The table has 150,000 to 200,000 clones, about 85% seen once. Sequenced material: PBMCs. Receptors were obtained from a man aged 25-40 years in good health and CMV-seropositive.

The chain employs TRBV29-1 and TRBJ2-4, with D perhaps TRBD1 (5 bases). The CDR3 consists of 16 residues. Germline CDR1 SQVTM, CDR2 ANQGSEA. V lost 0 bases and J 1 base, leaving 13 bases between the germline ends. The chain's CDR3 is CSVEDLQGWAKNIQYF. CDR3 coding DNA: TGCAGCGTTGAAGATCTCCAGGGTTGGGCCAAAAACATTCAGTACTTC.

This chain uses TRBV11-2 with TRBJ1-2; weak D call: TRBD1 (6 bases). CDR3 size: 15 residues. The germline gives CDR1 SGHAT, CDR2 FQNNGV. The V and J ends lost 2 bases and 8 bases respectively, with 18 bases between them. The CDR3 nucleotides read TGTGCCAGCAGCTTAACCCGGGACACCCCACGGGGCTACACCTTC. This translates into CASSLTRDTPRGYTF.

The CDR3 DNA is TGTGCCAGCAGCGCGTACAGGGGGTTGGGCTACACCTTC. Protein product: CASSAYRGLGYTF. The chain employs TRBV9 and TRBJ1-2; TRBD1 matches at 8 bases. This CDR3 has 13 amino acids. The junction had 6 bases not matched to a gene; V was cut back by 3 bases and J by 8 bases. The germline V gene has CDR1 SGDLS and CDR2 YYNGEE.

V gene TRBV15 combines with J gene TRBJ2-7, with D possibly matching TRBD2 (6 bases). Germline values: CDR1 LNHNV, CDR2 YYDKDF (reference sequence). V was pared by 1 base and J by 1 base, with 14 bases between. The CDR3 covers 16 residues. CDR3 protein: CATSRGGTGGSYEQYF. The CDR3 DNA sequence: TGTGCCACCAGCAGAGGGGGCACTGGAGGGTCCTACGAGCAGTACTTC.

The chain joins TRBV27 to TRBJ2-5; possible D gene TRBD2, 6 bases. The length of the CDR3 is 16 residues. CDR1 is MNHEY and CDR2 is SMNVEV in the germline V gene (reference sequence). V shed 2 bases and J shed 0 bases, with 13 bases lying between them. As DNA, the CDR3 is TGTGCCAGCAGTTTACCGGAGAGGGACTACCAAGAGACCCAGTACTTC. This codes for CASSLPERDYQETQYF.

The chain employs TRBV6-7 and TRBJ1-1; D is possibly TRBD1 (5 bases). TRBV6-7 is an ORF, with its function uncertain. The germline V and J ends were trimmed by 0 bases and 8 bases, with 7 bases remaining between them. This CDR3 contains 12 residues. The CDR3 bases are TGTGCCAGCAGTTACTCGGGGGGAGAAGCTTTCTTT. It codes for CASSYSGGEAFF.

This chain connects TRBV5-1 to TRBJ1-2; D gene ambiguous. The CDR3 covers 13 residues. Deletions cut 3 bases from V and 1 base from J, with 7 bases between. CDR1 is SGHRS, CDR2 YFSETQ, per germline. The CDR3 protein is CASSYGGNYGYTF. CDR3 DNA: TGCGCCAGCAGCTACGGCGGTAACTATGGCTACACCTTC.

The J gene is TRBJ2-5, the V gene TRBV5-1, with 10 positions matching TRBD2. Germline-derived CDR1 and CDR2 are SGHRS and YFSETQ. The CDR3 length is 16 residues. V was pared by 0 bases and J by 1 base, with 3 bases of the junction left unmatched. CDR3 sequence (DNA): TGCGCCAGCAGCTTGGTCGTAGCGGGGGGCCAAGAGACCCAGTACTTC. It specifies CASSLVVAGGQETQYF.

The CDR3 loop is CASSLESGGAYEQYF. DNA for the CDR3: TGTGCCAGCAGCTTAGAGAGCGGGGGGGCTTACGAGCAGTACTTC. The chain recombines TRBV7-2 with TRBJ2-7; 10 bases are shared with TRBD2. CDR1 SGHTA and CDR2 FQGNSA come from the germline V gene. The CDR3 has 15 amino acids. The junction had 4 bases not matched to a gene; V was cut back by 1 base and J by 4 bases.

CDR3 amino acids: CAWGGQGDQPQHF. DNA of the CDR3: TGTGCCTGGGGGGGACAGGGAGATCAGCCCCAGCATTTT. The chain has TRBV30 and TRBJ1-5; 9 bases align to TRBD1. V was pared by 5 bases and J by 5 bases, with 4 bases of the junction left unmatched. The V gene's germline CDR1 is GTSNPN and CDR2 SVGIG (reference sequence). The CDR3 is 13 residues long.

Only one count was recorded for this clone. The genes are TRBV12-5 and TRBJ1-2; possibly TRBD1 for D (5 bases). V shed 3 bases and J shed 8 bases, with 16 bases lying between them. The germline gives CDR1 LGHNT, CDR2 FRNRAP. The CDR3 is made up of 14 amino acids. CDR3 coding DNA: TGTGCTAGTGGTTTTCACAAGGAGGGGAACGGCTACACCTTC. Amino acid sequence: CASGFHKEGNGYTF.

To note about this clone: The germline gene is not matched at one end of the junction; a read error may be the cause. This chain connects TRBV5-1 to TRBJ2-7; maybe TRBD1 (6 bases). Germline V gene sequence: CDR1 SGHRS, CDR2 YFSETQ. The CDR3 runs 17 residues. The CDR3 protein is CASSLAGMTGLSDEQYF. In DNA form, the CDR3 reads TGCGCCAGCAGCTTGGCTGGGATGACAGGCCTCTCCGACGAGCAGTACTTC.

This chain links TRBV30 with TRBJ1-2; D gene ambiguous. CDR1 and CDR2 (germline): GTSNPN, SVGIG (reference sequence). V dropped 1 base and J dropped 7 bases, with 7 bases sitting between them. The CDR3 is 11 amino acids. The DNA of the CDR3 is TGTGCCTGGAGTGCCGGCGGTGGCTACACCTTC. Encoded protein: CAWSAGGGYTF. Together with reference TRBV30 and TRBJ1-2, the CDR3 gives the full variable domain: SQTIHQWPATLVQPVGSPLSLECTVEGTSNPNLYWYRQAAGRGLQLLFYSVGIGQISSEVPQNLSASRPQDRQFILSSKKLLLSDSGFYLCAWSAGGGYTFGSGTRLTVV.

This clone was recorded only once. The gene calls are TRBV7-9 and TRBJ1-2; 8 nucleotides agree with TRBD1. Germline V lookup: CDR1 SEHNR, CDR2 FQNEAQ (reference sequence). With V trimmed by 5 bases and J by 8 bases, 7 bases remained unmatched. CDR3 size: 13 residues. The CDR3: CASSPDRAGGYTF. In nucleotides, the CDR3 is TGTGCCAGCAGCCCGGACAGGGCGGGCGGCTACACCTTC.

The V call is TRBV7-6, the J call TRBJ1-1, with D perhaps TRBD1 (5 bases). This CDR3 comprises 15 residues. Germline CDR1 reads SGHVS; CDR2 reads FNYEAQ. V lost 1 base to trimming and J lost 4 bases, with 13 bases between them. CDR3 in amino acids: CASSLGTGTGTEAFF. As DNA, the CDR3 is TGTGCCAGCAGCTTAGGTACAGGAACGGGCACTGAAGCTTTCTTT.

The rearrangement joins TRBV6-1 to TRBJ2-4, with 8 positions matching TRBD1. The CDR3 totals 12 residues. CDR1 is MNHNS, CDR2 SASEGT, per germline. J lost 15 bases, V lost 4 bases, and 8 bases had no gene match. This CDR3 reads CASSGQGKGWYF. The DNA for the CDR3 is TGTGCCAGCAGTGGACAGGGGAAGGGTTGGTACTTC.

V gene TRBV19 combines with J gene TRBJ2-7; no clear D gene. This CDR3 is built from 12 residues. CDR1 is LNHDA, CDR2 SQIVND, per germline (reference sequence). V gave up 2 bases and J gave up 4 bases, with 6 bases separating them. For the CDR3, the DNA is TGTGCCAGTAGTATACCAGGATACGAGCAGTACTTC. Translation gives CASSIPGYEQYF.

This chain links TRBV4-3 with TRBJ1-3; the match to TRBD1 covers 7 bases. The V gene's germline CDR1 is LGHNA and CDR2 YSLEER. The CDR3 extends over 17 amino acids. V shed 0 bases, J shed 2 bases, and the junction held 7 bases outside the gene matches. CDR3 DNA: TGCGCCAGCAGCCAAGAAGGACAGGAGGTAGCTGGAAACACCATATATTTT. Translating gives CASSQEGQEVAGNTIYF.

In this sample, this clone turned up once. V usage is TRBV5-4 and J usage is TRBJ1-2; 7 bases match TRBD1. V dropped 4 bases and J dropped 8; count of bases not matched to a gene: 8. CDR3 length: 13 amino acids. Germline CDR1 SGHNT, CDR2 YYREEE (reference sequence). CDR3 in amino acids: CASSETGVHGYTF. Written as DNA, the CDR3 is TGTGCCAGCAGCGAAACAGGGGTTCACGGCTACACCTTC.

This chain connects TRBV9 to TRBJ2-3, with 8 bases matching TRBD2. This CDR3 is built from 15 residues. Per germline, CDR1 SGDLS and CDR2 YYNGEE. The V segment lost 0 bases and the J segment 7 bases; nucleotides outside the gene matches: 7. The CDR3 protein is CASSVELAGSNTQYF. In DNA, the CDR3 is TGTGCCAGCAGCGTAGAGCTAGCGGGCTCGAATACGCAGTATTTT.

This chain links TRBV18 with TRBJ2-2; D is possibly TRBD2 (6 bases). This CDR3 spans 18 amino acids. Germline V gene sequence: CDR1 KGHSH, CDR2 LQKENI. V shed 5 bases and J shed 0 bases, with 19 bases lying between them. Here the CDR3 DNA reads TGTGCCAGCTCAATGACTAGGGATCCGACTCCGAACACCGGGGAGCTGTTTTTT. Amino acid sequence: CASSMTRDPTPNTGELFF.

The chain couples TRBV6-5 to TRBJ1-1; no firm D call. V lost 2 bases, J lost 4 bases, and 17 bases lay in between. Looked up from germline, CDR1 is MNHEY and CDR2 is SVGAGI. The CDR3 consists of 16 residues. CDR3 loop: CASSYGGRGPGTEAFF. The CDR3 region has the DNA TGTGCCAGCAGTTACGGCGGTCGCGGGCCGGGCACTGAAGCTTTCTTT.

This chain uses TRBV11-2 with TRBJ2-5, with no clear D. CDR3 length: 13 amino acids. Germline CDR1 SGHAT, CDR2 FQNNGV. The V end lost 3 bases, the J end lost 1 base, and 6 bases lay between the germline ends. CDR3 bases: TGTGCCAGCAGCTTTTATGTCCAAGAGACCCAGTACTTC. It translates to CASSFYVQETQYF.

Comments on this clone: The sample has other DNA sequences that encode this CDR3 too. The chain has TRBV18 and TRBJ1-1; tentatively, D is TRBD1 (6 bases). V lost 2 bases and J 7 bases, leaving 8 bases between the germline ends. Germline V CDR1 and CDR2: KGHSH, LQKENI. This CDR3 has 12 amino acids. DNA of the CDR3: TGTGCCAGCTCACCAGGGGGCGGTGAAGCTTTCTTT. This gives the protein CASSPGGGEAFF.

This clone was observed a few times. V is TRBV19 and J is TRBJ2-7; a possible D gene is TRBD1 (5 bases). The CDR3 runs to 15 residues. Germline loops: CDR1 LNHDA, CDR2 SQIVND (reference sequence). V was clipped by 2 bases and J by 0 bases, with 11 bases between them. The CDR3 loop reads CASSITAGPSYEQYF. CDR3 DNA sequence: TGTGCCAGTAGTATAACAGCAGGGCCCTCCTACGAGCAGTACTTC.

The chain links TRBV7-9 to TRBJ2-7, with D perhaps TRBD1 (5 bases). Germline V gives CDR1 SEHNR, CDR2 FQNEAQ (reference sequence). The CDR3 spans 13 residues. With 3 bases removed from V and 4 bases from J, the gap between germline ends came to 10 bases. CDR3 loop: CASSLQGTYEQYF. The CDR3 nucleotides read TGTGCCAGCAGCTTGCAGGGAACGTACGAGCAGTACTTC.

The V and J genes are TRBV7-9 and TRBJ1-2; D ambiguous. V was pared by 1 base and J by 8 bases, with 11 bases between. Looked up from germline, CDR1 is SEHNR and CDR2 is FQNEAQ (reference sequence). The CDR3 sequence is 13 residues long. The CDR3 protein is CASSLDSPGGYTF. CDR3 DNA: TGTGCCAGCAGCTTAGACAGCCCTGGGGGCTACACCTTC.

The chain links TRBV18 to TRBJ1-1, with D maybe TRBD1 (5 bases). This CDR3 region has 14 residues. CDR1 is KGHSH and CDR2 is LQKENI in the germline V gene. The V end was cut by 2 bases, the J end by 3 bases, with 10 bases between. CDR3 DNA sequence: TGTGCCAGCTCACCAATGGGGGGAGACACTGAAGCTTTCTTT. It encodes CASSPMGGDTEAFF. Supplemented by reference TRBV18 and TRBJ1-1, the full variable domain reads NAGVMQNPRHLVRRRGQEARLRCSPMKGHSHVYWYRQLPEEGLKFMVYLQKENIIDESGMPKERFSAEFPKEGPSILRIQQVVRGDSAAYFCASSPMGGDTEAFFGQGTRLTVV.

V and J are TRBV7-9 and TRBJ2-2; no clear D. The CDR3 has 13 residues. Trimming took off 2 bases at V and 6 bases at J, with 7 bases between the two ends. Per the germline V gene, CDR1 is SEHNR and CDR2 is FQNEAQ (reference sequence). The DNA for the CDR3 is TGTGCCAGCAGCTTAAACTTAGCCGGGGAGCTGTTTTTT. This encodes CASSLNLAGELFF.